Here is one TCR beta chain with its context. This entry belongs to a study of early T cells in non-severe SARS-CoV-2 infection. Study context: Chains stayed unpaired after sequencing of bulk RNA from unsorted whole blood.

Attachment of unique molecular identifiers was made to individual cDNA molecules. TCRdb used MiXCR to reprocess the 5' RACE reads, holding one entry per CDR3 protein. The table has around 55,000 distinct CDR3 sequences, around an eighth seen once. The CDR3 has 16 amino acids. CDR1 is MNHEY and CDR2 is SMNVEV in the germline V gene (reference sequence). The trim removed 5 bases at V and 4 bases at J, leaving 8 bases unmatched. The sequenced material came from whole blood. The rearrangement links TRBV27 to TRBJ2-3; 11 nucleotides align to TRBD2. The sequence was collected from an adult who was a healthcare worker with PCR-confirmed SARS-CoV-2 infection or an uninfected control (not recorded which). CDR3 region: CASSAKGLAVADTQYF. The CDR3, as DNA: TGTGCCAGCAGTGCTAAGGGACTAGCGGTCGCAGATACGCAGTATTTT.